Here is one T cell receptor (beta chain) with its context. Its antigen is currently unknown. Germline lookup yields CDR1 SGDLS and CDR2 YYNGEE. This CDR3 has 21 amino acids. The V and J ends lost 3 bases and 0 bases respectively, with 27 bases between them. The data stem from a study of T cell responses to AZD1222 COVID-19 vaccine. Looking at the study overall: Pooling was applied to second doses at about 4 or about 12 weeks. Findings and limits, study-wide: Repertoire sampling occurred only after the peak T cell response.

Method: immunoSEQ multiplex PCR; TCRdb's copy keeps in-frame clones and lacks some. Among some 100,000 clones listed, approximately 90% were seen once. The V call is TRBV9, the J call TRBJ2-2; the D gene is possibly TRBD2 (6 bases). This clonotype was sampled from an adult in good health. This specimen was peripheral blood, taken on day 0 of AZD1222 vaccination. The CDR3, as DNA: TGTGCCAGCAGCGCCCCCCTAGCGAGAGATAACGTACGGACGAACACCGGGGAGCTGTTTTTT. As protein: CASSAPLARDNVRTNTGELFF.